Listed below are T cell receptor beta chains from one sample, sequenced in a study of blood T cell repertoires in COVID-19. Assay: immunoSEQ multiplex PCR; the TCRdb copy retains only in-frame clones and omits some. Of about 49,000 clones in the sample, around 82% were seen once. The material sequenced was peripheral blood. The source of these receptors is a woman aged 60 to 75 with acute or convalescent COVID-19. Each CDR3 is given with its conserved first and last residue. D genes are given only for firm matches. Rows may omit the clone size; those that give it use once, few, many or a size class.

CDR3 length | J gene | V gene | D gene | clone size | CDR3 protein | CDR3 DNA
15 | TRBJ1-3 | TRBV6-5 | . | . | CASSPRQLSGNTIYF | TGTGCCAGCTCCCCGAGGCAACTCTCTGGAAACACCATATATTTT
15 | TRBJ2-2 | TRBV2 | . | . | CASKPGQLNTGELFF | TGTGCCAGCAAGCCGGGACAATTGAACACCGGGGAGCTGTTTTTT
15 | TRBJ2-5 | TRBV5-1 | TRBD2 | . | CASSSGRGVGETQYF | TGCGCCAGCTCCAGCGGGAGGGGTGTAGGAGAGACCCAGTACTTC
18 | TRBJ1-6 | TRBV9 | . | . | CASSVDGTGVDYNSPLHF | TGTGCCAGCAGCGTAGACGGGACGGGAGTCGACTATAATTCACCCCTCCACTTT
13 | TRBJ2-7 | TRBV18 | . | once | CASSPNRGNEQYF | TGTGCCAGCTCACCAAACCGGGGTAACGAGCAGTACTTC
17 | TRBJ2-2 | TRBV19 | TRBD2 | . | CASMGTSGARSPGELFF | TGTGCCAGTATGGGGACTAGCGGGGCCAGATCCCCCGGGGAGCTGTTTTTT
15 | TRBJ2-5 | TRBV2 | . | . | CASSGTAGHQETQYF | TGTGCCAGCAGTGGAACGGCGGGGCACCAAGAGACCCAGTACTTC
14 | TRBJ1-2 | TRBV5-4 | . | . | CASSPDIGGPGYTF | TGTGCCAGCAGCCCCGATATAGGCGGCCCGGGCTACACCTTC
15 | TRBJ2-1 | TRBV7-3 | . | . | CASSPYTPGLRELFF | TGTGCCAGCAGCCCCTATACCCCTGGGCTCCGGGAGCTGTTCTTC
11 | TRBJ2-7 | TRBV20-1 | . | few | CSARQSYEQYF | TGCAGTGCTAGACAATCCTACGAGCAGTACTTC
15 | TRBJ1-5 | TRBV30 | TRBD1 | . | CAWSVPGTGYQPQHF | TGTGCCTGGAGTGTACCAGGGACAGGGTATCAGCCCCAGCATTTT
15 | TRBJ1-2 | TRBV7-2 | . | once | CASSPRQASTNGYTF | TGTGCCAGCAGCCCCCGACAGGCTTCTACAAATGGCTACACCTTC
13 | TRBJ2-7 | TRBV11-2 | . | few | CASSSTLPYEQYF | TGTGCCAGCAGCTCCACACTACCCTACGAGCAGTACTTC
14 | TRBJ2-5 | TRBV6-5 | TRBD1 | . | CASRDRGYLETQYF | TGTGCCAGCCGGGACAGGGGGTACTTAGAGACCCAGTACTTC
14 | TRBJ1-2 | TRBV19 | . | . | CASSLVQVPASYTF | TGTGCCAGTAGTTTGGTCCAGGTCCCGGCGAGCTACACCTTC
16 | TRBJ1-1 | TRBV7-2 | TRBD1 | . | CASSYLQGAPNTEAFF | TGTGCCAGCAGCTATTTACAGGGGGCCCCGAACACTGAAGCTTTCTTT
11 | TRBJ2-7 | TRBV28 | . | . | CASSSLYEQYF | TGTGCCAGCAGTTCCCTCTACGAGCAGTACTTC
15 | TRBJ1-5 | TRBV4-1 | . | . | CASSPRDRPNQPQHF | TGCGCCAGCAGCCCACGTGACAGACCTAATCAGCCCCAGCATTTT